The source of this T cell receptor beta chain is a study of cytomegalovirus exposure and HLA in healthy donors. Trimming took 3 bases from V and 5 from J, leaving 13 bases between them. The CDR3 runs to 14 residues. Germline V lookup: CDR1 LNHDA, CDR2 SQIVND (reference sequence). As regards this clone: Its antigen is still unknown.

PCR primers comprised 60 Vbeta and 13 Jbeta primers. Profiled with immunoSEQ multiplex PCR; TCRdb holds only in-frame clones, not every one. The sample carries 100,000 to 150,000 clones, 80% recorded once. Study-wide results and limits: A missense DCLRE1C variant was associated with V- and J-gene trimming of TCR beta chains in a later analysis, and an independent cohort replicated the association. A later analysis associated 15,000 to 20,000 TCR beta sequences with HLA alleles at a 0.05 false discovery rate. When a later analysis was performed, an Asian-associated ancestry cluster reportedly had fewer N-insertions than the roughly 640-donor mean. CMV serostatus was the sole immune exposure information available.

The TCR comes from a female donor in good health and CMV-seronegative. This sequence joins TRBV19 and TRBJ1-1; maybe TRBD1 (5 bases). Sequenced input: PBMCs. The CDR3 loop reads CASSILGRATEAFF. CDR3 in DNA: TGTGCCAGTAGTATTCTTGGCAGGGCTACTGAAGCTTTCTTT.